The T cell receptor (beta chain) under discussion was sequenced for a study of cytomegalovirus exposure and HLA in healthy donors. The PCR employed 60 Vbeta primers together with 13 Jbeta primers. TCRdb's table, derived via immunoSEQ multiplex PCR, lists solely in-frame clones and lacks some. The data show under 150,000 clones, with 82% seen just once and around 2.4% held by the top ten. This CDR3 comprises 16 residues. Germline CDR1 MNHEY, CDR2 SVGAGI. The V end was cut by 2 bases, the J end by 3 bases, with 14 bases between. The chain uses TRBV6-5 and TRBJ2-1; perhaps TRBD2 as D (6 bases). The sample was PBMCs. The origin of this receptor is a male donor in good health and CMV-seronegative. The CDR3 region has the DNA TGTGCCAGCAGTTACGGAAGGACGGACTACTACAATGAGCAGTTCTTC. This codes for CASSYGRTDYYNEQFF.